One and the same sample provided the 29 T cell receptor beta chains below, sequenced in a study of immune evolution from preneoplasia to lung adenocarcinoma. Some clones are missing from TCRdb's copy, which holds only in-frame ones; the method was immunoSEQ multiplex PCR. The table lists 7,000 to 8,500 clones, roughly 69% of them singletons, with about 9% in the top ten. Sequenced sample: FFPE atypical adenomatous hyperplasia tissue from the lung. The subset is: atypical adenomatous hyperplasia (AAH), lung preneoplasia. These TCRs come from an older donor with lung adenocarcinoma. Some clones in this sample may be carry-over from other donors' samples.

The chain is built from TRBV5-5 and TRBJ2-1; D not resolved. The V and J ends lost 4 bases and 4 bases respectively, with 18 bases between them. This CDR3 contains 16 residues. Germline V CDR1 and CDR2: SGHKS, YYEKEE (reference sequence). The CDR3, as DNA: TGTGCCAGCAGCGCGCGGCTTGGGTACCGGTACAATGAGCAGTTCTTC. Translation: CASSARLGYRYNEQFF.

The V gene is TRBV6-6, the J gene TRBJ2-1; 7 nucleotides agree with TRBD1. This CDR3 is built from 15 residues. The V gene's germline CDR1 is MNHNY and CDR2 SVGAGI (reference sequence). Trimming removed 6 bases from V and 4 bases from J; junction bases left unmatched: 9. The CDR3 is CASRPQGDLYNEQFF. CDR3 DNA sequence: TGTGCCAGCAGGCCCCAGGGGGATCTTTACAATGAGCAGTTCTTC.

This sequence joins TRBV6-5 and TRBJ1-2; 8 nucleotides align to TRBD1. Germline CDR1 and CDR2: MNHEY and SVGAGI. Trimming took 6 bases from V and 4 from J; bases not matched to a gene: 1. CDR3 size: 12 residues. The CDR3 sequence is CASSGQGYGYTF. The CDR3 DNA reads TGTGCCAGCAGCGGACAGGGCTATGGCTACACCTTC.

J is TRBJ2-5 and V is TRBV4-3; no definite D call. The J call may be mistaken, given a closer DNA end match to TRBJ2-7. In germline, CDR1 is LGHNA, CDR2 YSLEER. The CDR3 is 16 residues long. In DNA, the CDR3 is TGCGCCAGCAGCCAAGATCGAAATCTACGTGCCTACGAGCAGTACTTC. Encoded protein: CASSQDRNLRAYEQYF.

V is TRBV29-1 and J is TRBJ1-4; maybe TRBD1 (5 bases). This CDR3 has 13 residues. Germline V CDR1 and CDR2: SQVTM, ANQGSEA. The germline V and J ends were trimmed by 2 bases and 5 bases, with 9 bases remaining between them. The DNA for the CDR3 is TGCAGCGTTGAATTGGGGGGGAATGAAAAACTGTTTTTT. Protein: CSVELGGNEKLFF.

J is TRBJ2-5 and V is TRBV5-1; 8 bases fit TRBD2. V lost 4 bases, J lost 5 bases, and 4 bases stayed unmatched. Germline-derived CDR1 and CDR2 are SGHRS and YFSETQ. This CDR3 region has 13 residues. The CDR3 bases are TGCGCCAGCAGCCCGGGCGGGAGGGAGACCCAGTACTTC. Its protein is CASSPGGRETQYF.

This chain joins TRBV9 and TRBJ2-1, with a weak D call TRBD2 (5 bases). Trimming cost V 2 bases and J 10 bases, with 16 bases left between them. The CDR3 spans 14 residues. Per germline, CDR1 SGDLS and CDR2 YYNGEE. The CDR3 DNA reads as TGTGCCAGCAGCGTTTTGCGGTCGGACTTGGAGCAGTTCTTC. Protein: CASSVLRSDLEQFF. The complete variable domain, with remaining parts taken from reference TRBV9 and TRBJ2-1, reads DSGVTQTPKHLITATGQRVTLRCSPRSGDLSVYWYQQSLDQGLQFLIQYYNGEERAKGNILERFSAQQFPDLHSELNLSSLELGDSALYFCASSVLRSDLEQFFGPGTRLTVL.

This clone has only a few counts. The chain joins TRBV2 to TRBJ1-4; D perhaps matches TRBD1 (5 bases). Germline CDR1 is SNHLY and CDR2 is FYNNEI. The CDR3 has 14 amino acids. V was pared by 4 bases and J by 7 bases, with 13 bases between. CDR3 loop: CASSARPGREKLFF. The CDR3 coding sequence is TGTGCCAGCAGTGCCAGGCCAGGGCGTGAAAAACTGTTTTTT.

The chain uses TRBV5-6 and TRBJ2-7; 7 bases are a match to TRBD2. The CDR3 length is 12 residues. Germline V CDR1 and CDR2: SGHDT, YYEEEE. Trimming cost V 3 bases and J 5 bases; bases outside gene matches: 2. The CDR3 sequence is CASSWGTNEQYF. The CDR3 region has the DNA TGTGCCAGCAGCTGGGGGACTAACGAGCAGTACTTC.

The rearrangement links TRBV27 to TRBJ1-2, with 8 positions matching TRBD1. The CDR3 has 17 residues. Germline values: CDR1 MNHEY, CDR2 SMNVEV (reference sequence). The junction had 19 bases not matched to a gene; V was cut back by 5 bases and J by 8 bases. The CDR3 DNA sequence: TGTGCCAGCAGTCCTTACCCCCCCGGACAGGGACGGTACGGCTACACCTTC. It yields the protein CASSPYPPGQGRYGYTF.

The CDR3 spells CASSGTNNEQFF. The CDR3 bases are TGTGCCAGCAGTGGGACGAACAATGAGCAGTTCTTC. This chain uses TRBV27 with TRBJ2-1; perhaps D is TRBD1 or TRBD2 (5 bases each). Per the germline V gene, CDR1 is MNHEY and CDR2 is SMNVEV (reference sequence). The CDR3 runs to 12 residues. V gave up 5 bases and J gave up 5 bases, with 7 bases separating them.

For this clone: Germline is not matched at one junction end, which may reflect a read error. The J gene is TRBJ1-2, the V gene TRBV5-6; D possibly corresponds to TRBD1 (6 bases). Germline V gives CDR1 SGHDT, CDR2 YYEEEE. This CDR3 has 15 amino acids. The CDR3 coding sequence is TGTGCCAGCACCTTGGGTGGGGGCACTAACTATGGCTACACCTTC. This translates into CASTLGGGTNYGYTF. Filled out from reference TRBV5-6 and TRBJ1-2, the complete variable domain reads DAGVTQSPTHLIKTRGQQVTLRCSPKSGHDTVSWYQQALGQGPQFIFQYYEEEERQRGNFPDRFSGHQFPNYSSELNVNALLLGDSALYLCASTLGGGTNYGYTFGSGTRLTVV.

The rearrangement links TRBV4-1 to TRBJ2-5; 10 bases fit TRBD2. The length of the CDR3 is 16 residues. CDR1 is MGHRA and CDR2 is YSYEKL in the germline V gene. The ends lost 0 bases at V and 5 bases at J; junction bases unmatched: 6. The CDR3 nucleotides are TGCGCCAGCAGCCAAGAATCAGCGGGAGGGCTTGAGACCCAGTACTTC. Residues: CASSQESAGGLETQYF.

The chain links TRBV18 to TRBJ2-5; possibly TRBD2 for D (5 bases). Germline lookup yields CDR1 KGHSH and CDR2 LQKENI. Trimming shortened V by 0 bases and J by 0 bases, and 11 bases separated the two germline ends. This CDR3 has 16 residues. CDR3 loop: CASSPPDLRYQETQYF. The CDR3 nucleotides are TGTGCCAGCTCACCACCGGACTTGAGGTACCAAGAGACCCAGTACTTC.

This chain uses TRBV6-1 with TRBJ2-2; TRBD1 matches at 9 bases. CDR1 MNHNS and CDR2 SASEGT come from the germline V gene. The CDR3 runs to 16 residues. After removal of 3 bases from V and 1 base from J, the junction contained 3 bases not matched to a gene. CDR3 loop: CASSDYRGQNTGELFF. The DNA of the CDR3 is TGTGCCAGCAGTGACTACAGGGGGCAGAACACCGGGGAGCTGTTTTTT.

The genes are TRBV9 and TRBJ2-3, with 8 bases matching TRBD2. Germline CDR1 and CDR2: SGDLS and YYNGEE. Unmatched junction bases numbered 8, after V lost 10 bases and J lost 1 base. CDR3 length equals 14 residues. As DNA, the CDR3 is TGTGCCTCCCAGCCGGGGGGGGGCACAGATACGCAGTATTTT. Protein product: CASQPGGGTDTQYF. Complete variable domain (other parts from reference TRBV9 and TRBJ2-3): DSGVTQTPKHLITATGQRVTLRCSPRSGDLSVYWYQQSLDQGLQFLIQYYNGEERAKGNILERFSAQQFPDLHSELNLSSLELGDSALYFCASQPGGGTDTQYFGPGTRLTVL.

The chain employs TRBV19 and TRBJ1-2; the D is unclear. The CDR3 has 13 residues. Per germline, CDR1 LNHDA and CDR2 SQIVND (reference sequence). Trimming took 8 bases from V and 4 from J, leaving 14 bases between them. This chain's CDR3 is CASSIAPGYGYTF. CDR3 sequence (DNA): TGTGCCAGTTCTATTGCTCCGGGCTATGGCTACACCTTC.

The rearrangement uses TRBV7-3 and TRBJ2-5, with 10 nucleotides matching TRBD2. This CDR3 comprises 15 residues. Germline V gene sequence: CDR1 SGHTA, CDR2 FQGTGA. J gave up 5 bases and V 5 bases, and 8 bases lay outside the gene matches. The CDR3 nucleotides read TGTGCCAGCAGCGTAGCTAGCGGGAGTGGGGAGACCCAGTACTTC. It specifies CASSVASGSGETQYF.

The CDR3 DNA reads as TGTGCCAGCAGCTTAGAGCTAGCGGATTACAATGAGCAGTTCTTC. Its translation is CASSLELADYNEQFF. The V and J genes are TRBV7-3 and TRBJ2-1; 7 bases line up with TRBD2. The CDR3 length is 15 residues. The V and J ends lost 2 bases and 4 bases, in that order; junction bases with no gene match: 5. Germline V lookup: CDR1 SGHTA, CDR2 FQGTGA.

The chain has TRBV18 and TRBJ1-6; D is ambiguous. V was pared by 4 bases and J by 4 bases, with 2 bases between. Germline lookup yields CDR1 KGHSH and CDR2 LQKENI. The CDR3 sequence is 12 residues long. The CDR3 protein is CASSLYNSPLHF. The CDR3 DNA follows: TGTGCCAGCTCACTGTATAATTCACCCCTCCACTTT.

V is TRBV5-4 and J is TRBJ2-7, with 8 bases aligning to TRBD2. The CDR3 covers 15 residues. Germline V gene lookup returns CDR1 SGHNT and CDR2 YYREEE (reference sequence). After removal of 4 bases from V and 0 bases from J, the junction contained 6 bases not matched to a gene. The CDR3 protein is CASSPDLAGSYEQYF. The CDR3 nucleotides are TGTGCCAGCAGCCCGGATCTAGCGGGCTCCTACGAGCAGTACTTC. Together with reference TRBV5-4 and TRBJ2-7, the CDR3 gives the full variable domain: ETGVTQSPTHLIKTRGQQVTLRCSSQSGHNTVSWYQQALGQGPQFIFQYYREEENGRGNFPPRFSGLQFPNYSSELNVNALELDDSALYLCASSPDLAGSYEQYFGPGTRLTVT.

The chain couples TRBV2 to TRBJ1-2, with D uncertain. This CDR3 is built from 14 residues. Germline lookup yields CDR1 SNHLY and CDR2 FYNNEI. Trimming cost V 0 bases and J 8 bases, with 13 bases left between them. CDR3 residues: CASSEARPSPGYTF. Here the CDR3 DNA reads TGTGCCAGCAGTGAAGCTAGGCCTTCTCCGGGCTACACCTTC.

This clone was detected a few times. The junction does not match germline at one end; this may be a read error. The chain combines TRBV9 with TRBJ2-1; D remains ambiguous. CDR1 is SGDLS, CDR2 YYNGEE, per germline. CDR3 length: 12 residues. The CDR3 coding sequence is TGCGCCAGCAGCCAAGTGGGCAATGAGCAGTTCTTC. This gives the protein CASSQVGNEQFF.

This clone was recorded once. The chain carries TRBV29-1 and TRBJ1-1; the match to TRBD1 covers 10 bases. CDR1 is SQVTM, CDR2 ANQGSEA, per germline. V lost 4 bases to trimming and J lost 6 bases; unmatched junction nucleotides: 5. This CDR3 contains 13 residues. This chain's CDR3 is CSVVGQGISEAFF. CDR3 nucleotides: TGCAGCGTTGTGGGACAGGGGATTTCTGAAGCTTTCTTT.

V gene TRBV15 combines with J gene TRBJ2-3; 9 positions agree with TRBD2. Germline V CDR1 and CDR2: LNHNV, YYDKDF (reference sequence). This CDR3 region has 16 residues. With V trimmed by 1 base and J by 0 bases, 2 bases remained unmatched. This CDR3 reads CATSRGLAASTDTQYF. The CDR3 region has the DNA TGTGCCACCAGCAGAGGACTAGCGGCTAGCACAGATACGCAGTATTTT.

The chain uses TRBV2 and TRBJ2-5, with a weak D call TRBD1 (5 bases). Germline assignment: CDR1 SNHLY and CDR2 FYNNEI. With 3 bases removed from V and 6 bases from J, the gap between germline ends came to 11 bases. The CDR3 is 13 residues long. CDR3 sequence: CASSEAPGKTQYF. The CDR3 nucleotides read TGTGCCAGCAGTGAGGCCCCAGGGAAGACCCAGTACTTC.

V usage is TRBV19 and J usage is TRBJ2-3; D not certain. This CDR3 has 13 residues. Looked up from germline, CDR1 is LNHDA and CDR2 is SQIVND (reference sequence). V was cut by 5 bases and J by 4 bases, with 10 bases left in between. The CDR3 here is CASSHTTSDTQYF. For the CDR3, the DNA is TGTGCCAGTAGTCACACGACCTCAGATACGCAGTATTTT.

The V call is TRBV5-1, the J call TRBJ2-3; TRBD2 aligns across 11 bases. Unmatched junction bases numbered 9, after V lost 4 bases and J lost 5 bases. Germline CDR1 SGHRS, CDR2 YFSETQ. CDR3 length: 16 residues. The CDR3 DNA reads TGCGCCAGCAGCGGAAAACTAGCGGGAGTTTTAGATACGCAGTATTTT. It codes for CASSGKLAGVLDTQYF.

The V and J genes are TRBV4-1 and TRBJ2-3; either TRBD1 or TRBD2 may fit D (5 bases each). CDR1 is MGHRA, CDR2 YSYEKL, per germline. This CDR3 has 16 amino acids. V gave up 0 bases and J gave up 4 bases, with 14 bases separating them. The CDR3 sequence is CASSQDMRVGADTQYF. DNA of the CDR3: TGCGCCAGCAGCCAAGATATGCGGGTAGGGGCAGATACGCAGTATTTT.